These 4 T cell receptor beta chains were all obtained from the same sample, sequenced in a study of T cells of healthy individuals. In TCRdb, the 5' RACE reads were re-called with MiXCR into one record per CDR3 protein. The table includes some 82,000 distinct CDR3 sequences, roughly 5% detected once. The receptors were sampled from a female donor in good health.

This clonotype was recorded at least ten times. The chain joins TRBV4-1 to TRBJ1-1; D remains ambiguous. CDR3 length: 12 residues. Trimming shortened V by 4 bases and J by 7 bases, and 10 bases separated the two germline ends. From germline, CDR1 is MGHRA and CDR2 YSYEKL. The CDR3 bases are TGCGCCAGCAGCCGATACGGCCTTGAAGCTTTCTTT. Protein: CASSRYGLEAFF.

The sample holds many counts of this clonotype. The chain combines TRBV11-2 with TRBJ2-7, with 9 positions matching TRBD2. Germline V gene sequence: CDR1 SGHAT, CDR2 FQNNGV. Trimming took 5 bases from V and 6 from J; bases not matched to a gene: 11. The CDR3 totals 15 residues. CDR3 amino acids: CASSPSLREGREQYF. CDR3 nucleotides: TGTGCCAGCAGCCCTTCCCTGCGGGAGGGCCGCGAGCAGTACTTC.

In its sample, this clonotype is medium-sized. The J gene is TRBJ1-1, the V gene TRBV4-1; no firm D call. V shed 0 bases and J shed 0 bases, with 11 bases lying between them. The length of the CDR3 is 16 residues. The germline V gene has CDR1 MGHRA and CDR2 YSYEKL. The CDR3 sequence is CASSQDRYRVNTEAFF. The CDR3, as DNA: TGCGCCAGCAGCCAAGATCGGTATAGGGTGAACACTGAAGCTTTCTTT.

This clonotype was recorded many times. The chain carries TRBV12-3 or TRBV12-4 and TRBJ1-6; no firm D call. The germline V and J ends were trimmed by 3 bases and 9 bases, with 6 bases remaining between them. The CDR3 has 12 residues. The CDR3 loop is CASSFSISPLHF. In nucleotides, the CDR3 is TGTGCCAGCAGTTTTTCAATTTCACCCCTCCACTTT.